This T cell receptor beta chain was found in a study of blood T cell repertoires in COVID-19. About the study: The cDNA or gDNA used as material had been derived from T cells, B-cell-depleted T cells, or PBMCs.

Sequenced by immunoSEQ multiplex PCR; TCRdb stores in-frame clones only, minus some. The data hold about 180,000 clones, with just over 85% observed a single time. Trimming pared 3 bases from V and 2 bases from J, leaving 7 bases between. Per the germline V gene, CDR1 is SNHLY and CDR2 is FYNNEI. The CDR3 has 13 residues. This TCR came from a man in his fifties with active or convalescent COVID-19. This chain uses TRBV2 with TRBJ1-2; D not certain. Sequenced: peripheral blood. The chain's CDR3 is CASSDGRNYGYTF. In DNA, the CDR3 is TGTGCCAGCAGTGATGGGAGGAACTATGGCTACACCTTC.